A single sample is the source of the 28 T cell receptor beta chains below, sequenced in a study of cytomegalovirus exposure and HLA in healthy donors (dated by TCRdb to about 2017). The library was produced with the immunoSEQ multiplex PCR assay. A mixture of 60 forward primers for TCR Vbeta segments and 13 reverse primers for TCR Jbeta segments was used in the multiplex PCR. Here the immuneACCESS table is served through TCRdb, limited to in-frame sequences with V and J called. Missing clones are a known gap in these copies; in checked studies unresolved V genes cover under half, and the rest lacks a known reason. This sample lists roughly 120,000 clones; 60% to 85% were detected once. 2.5% to 3% of the sample belongs to the ten largest clones. Sequenced: PBMCs. The receptor set was obtained from a woman aged 55-69 years in good health and CMV-seropositive.

This clone was recorded only once. V usage is TRBV7-6 and J usage is TRBJ2-3; D is possibly TRBD1 (6 bases). From germline, CDR1 is SGHVS and CDR2 FNYEAQ. The CDR3 is 15 residues long. V was trimmed by 2 bases and J by 9 bases, leaving 18 bases between them. Here the CDR3 DNA reads TGTGCCAGCAGCTTACGCGGACAGAGGTCGATAACGCAGTATTTT. This codes for CASSLRGQRSITQYF.

J is TRBJ2-7 and V is TRBV28; 10 bases map to TRBD2. The CDR3 runs to 15 residues. J was trimmed by 4 bases and V by 6 bases; bases with no gene match: 9. Germline values: CDR1 MDHEN, CDR2 SYDVKM. The CDR3 here is CASRPVAGGLYEQYF. CDR3 nucleotides: TGTGCCAGCAGACCTGTAGCGGGAGGCCTATACGAGCAGTACTTC.

V gene TRBV29-1 combines with J gene TRBJ2-2, with D possibly TRBD2 on 5 matching bases. The V gene lost 6 bases and the J gene lost 7 bases, with 15 bases spanning the gap. Per the germline V gene, CDR1 is SQVTM and CDR2 is ANQGSEA. The CDR3 totals 13 residues. DNA for the CDR3: TGCAGCGTAACAAGAACGGGAAGCGGGGAGCTGTTTTTT. It specifies CSVTRTGSGELFF.

The CDR3 sequence: CASSDSREGLGDEQFF. CDR3 sequence (DNA): TGTGCCAGCAGTGACTCGAGAGAGGGCCTCGGGGATGAGCAGTTCTTC. The chain employs TRBV6-4 and TRBJ2-1; perhaps TRBD2 as D (5 bases). The ends were cut back, 0 bases at V and 8 bases at J, with 17 bases in the middle. The CDR3 consists of 16 residues. From germline, CDR1 is MRHNA and CDR2 SNTAGT.

This chain uses TRBV7-2 with TRBJ2-3; 8 bases are a match to TRBD1. The germline gives CDR1 SGHTA, CDR2 FQGNSA. The CDR3 runs to 12 residues. J gave up 15 bases and V 2 bases, and 7 bases lay outside the gene matches. CDR3 sequence reads: CASSLSSRGRYF. CDR3 DNA sequence: TGTGCCAGCAGCTTATCCTCCAGGGGGCGCTATTTT.

The chain has TRBV7-6 and TRBJ2-7; D is perhaps TRBD2 (6 bases). The CDR3 is 14 residues long. V was trimmed by 4 bases and J by 5 bases, leaving 15 bases between them. Germline V CDR1 and CDR2: SGHVS, FNYEAQ. The CDR3 nucleotides are TGTGCCAGCAGCTATACCGGGAGACCTCACGAGCAGTACTTC. The encoded protein is CASSYTGRPHEQYF.

This clone was detected a few times. The J gene is TRBJ1-2, the V gene TRBV9; D is uncertain. Germline V gene sequence: CDR1 SGDLS, CDR2 YYNGEE. This CDR3 is built from 12 residues. The V and J ends lost 7 bases and 6 bases respectively, with 13 bases between them. CDR3 sequence reads: CASFNLGHGYTF. CDR3 DNA sequence: TGTGCCAGCTTCAACCTCGGTCATGGCTACACCTTC.

The chain joins TRBV6-4 to TRBJ2-3; TRBD1 matches at 9 bases. Germline V gives CDR1 MRHNA, CDR2 SNTAGT. Trimming at V came to 5 bases and at J to 4 bases, leaving 7 bases not matched to a gene. The CDR3 has 15 residues. The CDR3 DNA reads as TGTGCCAGCAGTTACACAGGGGGCAGCGCAGATACGCAGTATTTT. It codes for CASSYTGGSADTQYF.

The chain recombines TRBV4-1 with TRBJ2-7; D is undetermined. CDR1 and CDR2 (germline): MGHRA, YSYEKL. CDR3 length equals 17 residues. V lost 1 base and J 5 bases, leaving 21 bases between the germline ends. The CDR3 coding sequence is TGCGCCAGCAGCCAAGTGGCATCTTTGCGGAGAACCGACGAGCAGTACTTC. Protein product: CASSQVASLRRTDEQYF.

Comment on this clone: The junction and the germline gene differ at one end; a read error may be behind it. The chain is built from TRBV5-1 and TRBJ2-1, with D perhaps TRBD2 (6 bases). The V gene's germline CDR1 is SGHRS and CDR2 YFSETQ. The CDR3 runs to 14 residues. The CDR3 protein is CASSLKLAGNGQFF. As DNA, the CDR3 is TGCGCCAGCAGCTTGAAACTAGCCGGCAATGGGCAGTTCTTC.

The chain employs TRBV19 and TRBJ2-3; weak D call: TRBD2 (6 bases). Germline V gene sequence: CDR1 LNHDA, CDR2 SQIVND (reference sequence). This CDR3 is built from 15 residues. V was clipped by 2 bases and J by 5 bases, with 14 bases between them. The CDR3 DNA reads TGTGCCAGTAGTATACTCGGAGGGACCCAAGATACGCAGTATTTT. Amino acid sequence: CASSILGGTQDTQYF.

The chain employs TRBV25-1 and TRBJ1-3; D remains ambiguous. CDR3 length: 16 residues. V lost 6 bases and J 2 bases, leaving 17 bases between the germline ends. CDR1 is MGHDK and CDR2 is SYGVNS in the germline V gene. This CDR3 is CASSEGRGLAGNTIYF. CDR3 bases: TGTGCCAGCAGCGAAGGGAGAGGGTTGGCTGGAAACACCATATATTTT.

This rearrangement joins TRBV11-2 to TRBJ2-7; D unclear. The CDR3 extends over 13 amino acids. Germline lookup yields CDR1 SGHAT and CDR2 FQNNGV. V was shortened by 0 bases and J by 7 bases, with 10 bases between the two germline ends. CDR3 protein: CASSLDLRREQYF. The CDR3 nucleotides read TGTGCCAGCAGCTTAGATCTCCGCAGAGAGCAGTACTTC.

CDR3 amino acids: CASSLVLAGINEQFF. For the CDR3, the DNA is TGCGCCAGCAGCTTGGTGCTAGCGGGAATCAATGAGCAGTTCTTC. The gene calls are TRBV5-1 and TRBJ2-1; TRBD2 aligns across 9 bases. Germline V gives CDR1 SGHRS, CDR2 YFSETQ. With V trimmed by 0 bases and J by 6 bases, 4 bases remained unmatched. The CDR3 runs 15 residues.

This clone was picked up a small number of times. The J gene is TRBJ2-3, the V gene TRBV9; possibly TRBD2 for D (5 bases). V was cut by 0 bases and J by 4 bases, with 9 bases left in between. Germline loops: CDR1 SGDLS, CDR2 YYNGEE. There are 14 residues in the CDR3. CDR3 sequence: CASSVGTRADTQYF. In DNA form, the CDR3 reads TGTGCCAGCAGCGTAGGGACTCGGGCAGATACGCAGTATTTT.

The chain combines TRBV4-2 with TRBJ2-2; 12 bases are a match to TRBD2. The CDR3 loop spans 18 amino acids. CDR1 and CDR2 (germline): LGHNA, YNFKEQ. Trimming cost V 2 bases and J 2 bases; bases outside gene matches: 6. CDR3 DNA sequence: TGTGCCAGCAGCCAACTTCTAGCGGGAGGGACAAACACCGGGGAGCTGTTTTTT. Its protein is CASSQLLAGGTNTGELFF.

The chain recombines TRBV7-9 with TRBJ2-2; 8 bases align to TRBD2. With V trimmed by 6 bases and J by 3 bases, 9 bases remained unmatched. Germline CDR1 SEHNR, CDR2 FQNEAQ (reference sequence). The CDR3 length is 16 residues. The CDR3 here is CASRPTSGQDTGELFF. The CDR3 DNA is TGTGCCAGCAGGCCTACTAGCGGACAAGACACCGGGGAGCTGTTTTTT.

The gene calls are TRBV4-1 and TRBJ1-5; D remains ambiguous. With 1 base removed from V and 4 bases from J, the gap between germline ends came to 14 bases. The CDR3 has 16 amino acids. Germline-derived CDR1 and CDR2 are MGHRA and YSYEKL. CDR3 nucleotide sequence: TGCGCCAGCAGCCAAGTCGCTAGCATGGGGAATCAGCCCCAGCATTTT. Translated, it gives CASSQVASMGNQPQHF.

J is TRBJ2-3 and V is TRBV5-4, with 11 bases lining up with TRBD2. The germline V gene has CDR1 SGHNT and CDR2 YYREEE (reference sequence). Germline trimming cut 6 bases from V and 1 base from J; bases unmatched to any gene: 7. The CDR3 totals 16 residues. The CDR3 here is CASTLLLAGGTDTQYF. In DNA, the CDR3 is TGTGCCAGCACCTTACTACTAGCGGGAGGCACAGATACGCAGTATTTT.

V is TRBV5-1 and J is TRBJ1-6; TRBD1 is a possible D gene (5 bases). Trimming stripped 4 bases from V and 9 bases from J, with 11 bases between. The length of the CDR3 is 13 residues. From germline, CDR1 is SGHRS and CDR2 YFSETQ. In DNA, the CDR3 is TGCGCCAGCAGCCAAGGGGCCGGTTCACCCCTCCACTTT. Protein: CASSQGAGSPLHF.

The rearrangement uses TRBV5-1 and TRBJ1-1, with 7 positions matching TRBD1. With 0 bases clipped from V and 4 bases from J, the junction kept 3 bases outside the gene matches. Germline values: CDR1 SGHRS, CDR2 YFSETQ. The CDR3 consists of 14 residues. The CDR3 sequence is CASSLEGQITEAFF. The CDR3 DNA is TGCGCCAGCAGCTTGGAGGGACAGATCACTGAAGCTTTCTTT.

A few counts support this clone. The chain links TRBV5-5 to TRBJ1-2; D not resolved. Germline CDR1 and CDR2: SGHKS and YYEKEE (reference sequence). V shed 3 bases and J shed 8 bases, with 14 bases lying between them. The CDR3 totals 13 residues. The CDR3: CASSSRSWQGYTF. The CDR3 DNA is TGTGCCAGCAGCTCCAGGTCGTGGCAGGGCTACACCTTC.

The chain has TRBV28 and TRBJ2-2, with TRBD1 as a possible D gene (6 bases). Trimming cost V 2 bases and J 1 base, with 14 bases left between them. Germline values: CDR1 MDHEN, CDR2 SYDVKM. CDR3 size: 17 residues. The CDR3 bases are TGTGCCAGCAGTTTAAGTCTGGGACACAGGAACACCGGGGAGCTGTTTTTT. Protein product: CASSLSLGHRNTGELFF.

The V gene is TRBV9, the J gene TRBJ1-3, with 8 nucleotides matching TRBD1. Trimming took 4 bases from V and 0 from J; bases not matched to a gene: 21. Looked up from germline, CDR1 is SGDLS and CDR2 is YYNGEE. The CDR3 length is 21 residues. The CDR3 sequence is CASSSSTGTGTGPYSGNTIYF. DNA for the CDR3: TGTGCCAGCAGCTCCTCAACGGGCACGGGGACAGGTCCTTACTCTGGAAACACCATATATTTT.

This chain joins TRBV19 and TRBJ1-2; 7 bases match TRBD1. There are 14 residues in the CDR3. Germline assignment: CDR1 LNHDA and CDR2 SQIVND (reference sequence). Trimming took 5 bases from V and 6 from J; bases not matched to a gene: 9. The CDR3 DNA is TGTGCCAGTAGTCCGCGGGACAGAACTAATGGCTACACCTTC. Translating it yields CASSPRDRTNGYTF.

The chain uses TRBV5-1 and TRBJ2-2; 7 bases line up with TRBD1. The CDR3 spans 22 residues. J lost 1 base, V lost 5 bases, and 26 bases had no gene match. Per germline, CDR1 SGHRS and CDR2 YFSETQ. CDR3: CASSQRGGAVRGGYLNTGELFF. For the CDR3, the DNA is TGCGCCAGCAGTCAGCGAGGGGGCGCGGTACGTGGGGGATATTTGAACACCGGGGAGCTGTTTTTT.

The rearrangement uses TRBV6-1 and TRBJ1-5; TRBD1 matches at 9 bases. V lost 5 bases, J lost 1 base, and 3 bases stayed unmatched. The CDR3 extends over 15 amino acids. Germline V gives CDR1 MNHNS, CDR2 SASEGT. The CDR3 sequence is CASSHRGPSNQPQHF. The CDR3 DNA sequence: TGTGCCAGCAGTCACAGGGGGCCAAGCAATCAGCCCCAGCATTTT.

J is TRBJ2-3 and V is TRBV11-2; 12 bases map to TRBD2. The CDR3 runs to 14 residues. The V gene's germline CDR1 is SGHAT and CDR2 FQNNGV. The junction had 6 bases not matched to a gene; V was cut back by 5 bases and J by 9 bases. CDR3 protein: CASSTGLAGTTQYF. The CDR3 nucleotides are TGTGCCAGCAGCACCGGACTAGCGGGAACGACGCAGTATTTT.